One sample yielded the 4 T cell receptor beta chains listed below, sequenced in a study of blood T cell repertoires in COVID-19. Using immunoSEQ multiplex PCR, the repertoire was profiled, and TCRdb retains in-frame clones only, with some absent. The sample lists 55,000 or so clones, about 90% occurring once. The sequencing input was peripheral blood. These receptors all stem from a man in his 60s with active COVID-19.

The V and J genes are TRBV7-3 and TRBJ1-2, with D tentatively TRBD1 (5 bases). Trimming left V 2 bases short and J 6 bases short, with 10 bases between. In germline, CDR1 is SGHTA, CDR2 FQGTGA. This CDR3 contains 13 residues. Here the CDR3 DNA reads TGTGCCAGCAGCTTAGGCAGGGAGGATGGCTACACCTTC. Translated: CASSLGREDGYTF.

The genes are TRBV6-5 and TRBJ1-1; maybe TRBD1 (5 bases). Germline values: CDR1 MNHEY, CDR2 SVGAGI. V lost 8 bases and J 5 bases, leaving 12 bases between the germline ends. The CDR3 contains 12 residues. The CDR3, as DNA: TGTGCCAGCCGCGCAGGGAGGACTGAAGCTTTCTTT. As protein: CASRAGRTEAFF.

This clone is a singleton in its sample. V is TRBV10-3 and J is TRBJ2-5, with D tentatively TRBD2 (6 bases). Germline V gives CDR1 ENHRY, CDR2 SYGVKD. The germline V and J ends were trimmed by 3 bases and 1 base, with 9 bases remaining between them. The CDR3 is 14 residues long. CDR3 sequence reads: CAISDGAGQETQYF. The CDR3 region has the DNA TGTGCCATCAGTGATGGAGCGGGCCAAGAGACCCAGTACTTC.

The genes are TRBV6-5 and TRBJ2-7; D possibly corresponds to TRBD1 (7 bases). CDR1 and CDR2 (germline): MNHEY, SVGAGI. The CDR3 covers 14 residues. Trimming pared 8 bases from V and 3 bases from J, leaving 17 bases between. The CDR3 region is CASEEGTERYEQYF. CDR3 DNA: TGTGCCAGCGAGGAGGGGACAGAGCGCTACGAGCAGTACTTC.